This entry concerns a single T cell receptor (beta chain). The target of this receptor is not known. Base quality data are lacking; no much larger clone is found one base away. These data belong to a study of cytomegalovirus exposure and HLA in healthy donors (dated by TCRdb to 2017 to 2019). In the study overall: According to a later analysis, one platform produced both the approximately 110 validation repertoires and the approximately 600 repertoires of the first cohort. The study aimed to test whether cataloging public T cell receptors could reveal signatures of past pathogen exposure. Along with the approximately 600-subject first cohort, a separate validation cohort of around 110 different subjects was used. To predict cytomegalovirus infection status, the study brought together high-throughput TCR immunosequencing, statistical association of individual TCRs with disease status, and machine learning. Overall study results and their limits: The authors suggested that the approach could potentially be generalized to other disease states and immunological phenotypes. In a later analysis, TCRs clustered in the first cohort were found to also tend to co-occur in the roughly 110 validation repertoires, with 85% to 95% of cluster scores above 0. A few of the identified cytomegalovirus-associated TCR beta chains were confirmed in vitro to be specific for cytomegalovirus antigens. Most TCR sequences were seen in very few donors, while some public TCRs were found in many individuals. In the study, some 160 TCR beta chains were listed as associated with cytomegalovirus. The classifier was reported to diagnose cytomegalovirus status with high specificity and sensitivity in both the original and validation cohorts. The validation cohort had no HLA typing available for a later analysis, so co-occurrence within that cohort was assessed over all 120 or so repertoires.

The donors belonged to the validation cohort of about 120 subjects, which was separate from the roughly 680-subject first cohort. Preparation of the library involved the immunoSEQ multiplex PCR assay. The original methods were these. A statistical classification framework was developed to diagnose cytomegalovirus status using the catalog of TCR beta chain sequences. TCRdb stores this immuneACCESS table with in-frame sequences only. Part of the clones is absent; in the studies checked, under half of the shortfall reflects unresolved V genes, and no reason is known for the rest. The V and J calls and the clone size are those of that table, but D and trimming were determined from the DNA. The sample data list some 250,000 clones, and more than 75% of these were observed just once. Roughly 1.2% of the sample goes to the ten largest clones. The TCR was taken from a young woman in good health and CMV-seropositive. Sample: PBMCs.

CDR3 loop: CASSFLSGRAGNEQFF. The bases read TGTGCCAGCAGCTTTCTTAGCGGGAGGGCTGGCAATGAGCAGTTCTTC. The rearranged chain carries TRBV5-6 and TRBJ2-1; 11 bases in the middle match TRBD2. The germline V gene provides CDR1 SGHDT and CDR2 YYEEEE. Trimming takes 2 bases off V and 6 bases off J; junction bases not matched to a gene: 7. Including cysteine and phenylalanine, the CDR3 has 16 amino acids. Only the CDR3 DNA is retained, 48 bases long and in frame from the first base.